These 14 T cell receptor beta chains came from one sample sequenced in a study of T cell changes during pregnancy in multiple sclerosis. Profiling relied on immunoSEQ multiplex PCR, and the TCRdb table lists in-frame clones only, not all of them. Of 90,000 to 130,000 clones in the sample, 92% were seen once. The sample was peripheral blood, taken in the third trimester of pregnancy. Receptors originate from a female donor with multiple sclerosis, enrolled in a pregnancy study.

V gene TRBV9 combines with J gene TRBJ2-6; 7 bases are a match to TRBD2. The length of the CDR3 is 19 residues. J gave up 1 base and V 2 bases, and 12 bases lay outside the gene matches. The germline V gene encodes CDR1 SGDLS and CDR2 YYNGEE. The CDR3 reads CASSVSTSLVDSGANVLTF. The CDR3 DNA is TGTGCCAGCAGCGTTTCGACTAGCTTGGTCGATTCTGGGGCCAACGTCCTGACTTTC.

V and J are TRBV5-1 and TRBJ2-7; 9 bases line up with TRBD1. V lost 4 bases, J lost 1 base, and 9 bases stayed unmatched. This CDR3 has 16 amino acids. The germline gives CDR1 SGHRS, CDR2 YFSETQ. Here the CDR3 DNA reads TGCGCCAGCAGCGGGGGGACAGGGATCCTATCCTACGAGCAGTACTTC. Translation: CASSGGTGILSYEQYF.

The chain is built from TRBV7-2 and TRBJ2-3; 8 positions agree with TRBD2. Germline CDR1 SGHTA, CDR2 FQGNSA. J gave up 0 bases and V 5 bases, and 7 bases lay outside the gene matches. This CDR3 spans 16 amino acids. CDR3 nucleotides: TGTGCCAGCAGCACAATAGCGGGGCGAAGCACAGATACGCAGTATTTT. Protein product: CASSTIAGRSTDTQYF.

The CDR3, as DNA: TGTGCCAGCAGTTATGTACAGGGGGAGAATGAGCAGTTCTTC. It specifies CASSYVQGENEQFF. The chain recombines TRBV5-4 with TRBJ2-1; TRBD1 matches 8 bases. After removal of 5 bases from V and 7 bases from J, the junction contained 8 bases not matched to a gene. This CDR3 is 14 amino acids long. CDR1 SGHNT and CDR2 YYREEE come from the germline V gene (reference sequence).

The chain combines TRBV6-1 with TRBJ1-5; 9 positions agree with TRBD1. This CDR3 comprises 14 residues. CDR1 is MNHNS and CDR2 is SASEGT in the germline V gene. V was clipped by 5 bases and J by 11 bases; unmatched bases: 10. CDR3 protein: CASSLGDRATAQHF. DNA for the CDR3: TGTGCCAGCAGTCTCGGGGACAGGGCAACGGCCCAGCATTTT.

The rearrangement links TRBV28 to TRBJ1-2; D not resolved. V was cut by 2 bases and J by 6 bases, with 4 bases left in between. Germline values: CDR1 MDHEN, CDR2 SYDVKM. The CDR3 has 11 residues. CDR3 in DNA: TGTGCCAGCAGTTTACCTAATGGCTACACCTTC. It translates to CASSLPNGYTF.

This chain joins TRBV6-1 and TRBJ2-1; 8 bases agree with TRBD2. Trimming at V came to 4 bases and at J to 0 bases, leaving 11 bases not matched to a gene. CDR1 and CDR2 from the germline V gene are MNHNS and SASEGT. The CDR3 runs 18 residues. CDR3: CASSARLIGRASYNEQFF. DNA of the CDR3: TGTGCCAGCAGTGCCCGCCTTATCGGGAGGGCCTCCTACAATGAGCAGTTCTTC.

The V and J genes are TRBV2 and TRBJ1-5; 8 positions match TRBD1. V shed 4 bases, J shed 6 bases, and the junction held 8 bases outside the gene matches. The CDR3 covers 15 residues. CDR1 SNHLY and CDR2 FYNNEI come from the germline V gene. The CDR3 DNA reads as TGTGCCAGCAGTGCTAGGACAGGGTACGGTCAGCCCCAGCATTTT. Encoded protein: CASSARTGYGQPQHF. Full variable domain (missing parts from reference TRBV2 and TRBJ1-5): EPEVTQTPSHQVTQMGQEVILRCVPISNHLYFYWYRQILGQKVEFLVSFYNNEISEKSEIFDDQFSVERPDGSNFTLKIRSTKLEDSAMYFCASSARTGYGQPQHFGDGTRLSIL.

The rearrangement uses TRBV6-5 and TRBJ1-2; possible D gene TRBD1, 5 bases. CDR1 and CDR2 (germline): MNHEY, SVGAGI. The V end lost 5 bases, the J end lost 2 bases, and 9 bases lay between the germline ends. There are 13 residues in the CDR3. The CDR3 DNA sequence: TGTGCCAGCAGTCGGCGACAGAACTATGGCTACACCTTC. Translation: CASSRRQNYGYTF.

V usage is TRBV19 and J usage is TRBJ2-2; 8 nucleotides agree with TRBD1. Germline assignment: CDR1 LNHDA and CDR2 SQIVND (reference sequence). The CDR3 length is 15 residues. V lost 3 bases, J lost 2 bases, and 2 bases stayed unmatched. The CDR3 here is CASSIQGANTGELFF. The CDR3, as DNA: TGTGCCAGTAGTATCCAGGGGGCCAACACCGGGGAGCTGTTTTTT.

The CDR3 reads CASSLVGQGNSPLHF. In DNA form, the CDR3 reads TGTGCCAGCAGCTTGGTAGGACAGGGTAATTCACCCCTCCACTTT. The V gene is TRBV7-3, the J gene TRBJ1-6, with 8 nucleotides matching TRBD1. The CDR3 contains 15 residues. The V gene's germline CDR1 is SGHTA and CDR2 FQGTGA. V shed 3 bases and J 6 bases; nucleotides not matched to a gene: 4.

The V and J genes are TRBV18 and TRBJ2-7, with D possibly matching TRBD2 (5 bases). Germline V gene sequence: CDR1 KGHSH, CDR2 LQKENI. V was shortened by 3 bases and J by 2 bases, with 8 bases between the two germline ends. The CDR3 is 13 residues long. CDR3 nucleotide sequence: TGTGCCAGCTCACCCGCCGGGACCTACGAGCAGTACTTC. This sequence encodes CASSPAGTYEQYF. The variable domain in full, completed from reference TRBV18 and TRBJ2-7, reads NAGVMQNPRHLVRRRGQEARLRCSPMKGHSHVYWYRQLPEEGLKFMVYLQKENIIDESGMPKERFSAEFPKEGPSILRIQQVVRGDSAAYFCASSPAGTYEQYFGPGTRLTVT.

The chain links TRBV12-5 to TRBJ2-1, with TRBD2 matching 9 bases. CDR3 length: 18 amino acids. Germline V gives CDR1 LGHNT, CDR2 FRNRAP. Losses at the gene ends were 1 base for V and 7 bases for J; bases not matched to a gene: 14. As DNA, the CDR3 is TGTGCTAGTGGTTTGGCTCGAGATCGGACTAGCGCGAAAAATGAGCAGTTCTTC. Amino acids: CASGLARDRTSAKNEQFF. The variable domain in full, completed from reference TRBV12-5 and TRBJ2-1, reads DARVTQTPRHKVTEMGQEVTMRCQPILGHNTVFWYRQTMMQGLELLAYFRNRAPLDDSGMPKDRFSAEMPDATLATLKIQPSEPRDSAVYFCASGLARDRTSAKNEQFFGPGTRLTVL.

V and J are TRBV19 and TRBJ2-1, with 9 bases fitting TRBD1. From germline, CDR1 is LNHDA and CDR2 SQIVND (reference sequence). The CDR3 covers 15 residues. V gave up 5 bases and J gave up 0 bases; unmatched junction bases: 2. The CDR3 spells CASSAGQGSYNEQFF. As DNA, the CDR3 is TGTGCCAGTAGTGCGGGACAGGGCTCCTACAATGAGCAGTTCTTC.